The entry below describes one T cell receptor (beta chain). This clone was recorded only once. Its antigen is still unknown. Base qualities are not at hand, and no much larger clone is one base apart. This record belongs to a study of T cell responses to AZD1222 COVID-19 vaccine (dated by TCRdb to the early 2020s). About the full investigation: A total of 233 trial participants underwent TCR sequencing, of whom some 210 received two doses of AZD1222 and 26 received two doses of the MenACWY control vaccine. Trial participants were enrolled by age into 18-55, 56-69 and 70-plus year subgroups, with 148, 28 and 57 TCR-sequenced participants respectively. Paper-wide results and their limitations: Reportedly, almost half of the unique spike-specific TCRs recognized epitopes lying outside the regions that are mutated in the B.1.351 and B.1.1.7 variants. Because no day 14 peak-response samples were available, the repertoires could be characterized only after the peak T cell response. Participants were mostly white British, with more females than males. The authors suggested clonal diversity may have been underestimated. Only five or six AZD1222 recipients were SARS-CoV-2 seropositive at baseline, limiting conclusions about previously exposed vaccinees. The whole spike protein was spanned by vaccine-associated CD4 TCRs, and dominant responses were seen in regions 160-218 and 743-854. Spike-specific TCR breadth and depth rose significantly after two AZD1222 doses compared with day 0 and with MenACWY recipients. The 56-69-year group was small, and its depth increase did not reach significance, likely because of low power.

The sample's time point label, decoded: about 28 days (+/-7) after the second vaccine dose. AZD1222 recipients whose second dose came at about 4 weeks and those whose second dose came at about 12 weeks were combined into one group, since spike-specific TCR depth and breadth did not differ between the two schedules. Samples from vaccinated people were obtained from the UK trials COV001 and COV002, which included a single-blind randomized controlled phase 2/3 trial of AZD1222 (ChAdOx1 nCoV-19) in healthy adults. For TCRbeta chain sequencing, PBMC samples were collected from trial participants at day 0 and at day 28 after the second dose. The CDR3 regions of human TCRbeta chains were subjected to immunosequencing. The authors processed their data as follows. TCRs in the repertoires were compared against a reference library of SARS-CoV-2-specific TCRs that had been generated with the MIRA antigen-specificity platform. Breadth was defined as the fraction of unique TCRs that were SARS-CoV-2-associated. Depth was defined as the fraction of total T cells that were SARS-CoV-2-associated. Using the MIRA data, each spike-specific TCR was assigned both to the spike region to which the TCR was reactive and to a CD4 or CD8 class. Log10-transformed breadth and depth values were compared by one-way ANOVA with Sidak's multiple comparisons tests. TCRdb holds this immuneACCESS table with in-frame rearrangements only. Some clones are missing; in checked studies, unresolved V genes explain under half, and the rest has no known cause. V, J and clone size are those of that table, while D and trimming were read from the DNA. The sample records 120,000 to 150,000 clones, 80% to 95% of which are singletons. Roughly 3.9% of the sample rests with the top ten.

The germline V gene supplies CDR1 SQVTM and CDR2 ANQGSEA. A distance of 6 bases separates the germline ends of V and J, which lose 1 base and 12 bases respectively. From the cysteine up to the phenylalanine, the CDR3 has a length of 9 residues. The only DNA kept is the CDR3, 27 bases in frame from the first base. The V and J segments used are TRBV29-1 and TRBJ1-2; no D gene can be assigned with confidence. This TCR derives from an adult who received the AZD1222 COVID-19 vaccine. The sample consisted of peripheral blood, taken 28 days after the second AZD1222 dose. CDR3 loop: CSVEVGHTF. In nucleotides, the sequence is TGCAGCGTTGAAGTGGGCCACACCTTC.